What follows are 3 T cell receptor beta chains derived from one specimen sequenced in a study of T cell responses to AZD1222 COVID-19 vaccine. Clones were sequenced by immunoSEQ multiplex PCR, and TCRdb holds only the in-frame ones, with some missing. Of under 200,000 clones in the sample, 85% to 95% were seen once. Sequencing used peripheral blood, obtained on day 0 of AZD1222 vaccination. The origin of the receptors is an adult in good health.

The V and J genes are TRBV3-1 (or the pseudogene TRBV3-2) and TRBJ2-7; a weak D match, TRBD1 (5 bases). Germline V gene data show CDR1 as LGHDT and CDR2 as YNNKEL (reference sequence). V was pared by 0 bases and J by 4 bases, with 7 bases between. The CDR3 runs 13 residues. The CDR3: CASSQEGVYEQYF. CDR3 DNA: TGTGCCAGCAGCCAAGAAGGGGTGTACGAGCAGTACTTC.

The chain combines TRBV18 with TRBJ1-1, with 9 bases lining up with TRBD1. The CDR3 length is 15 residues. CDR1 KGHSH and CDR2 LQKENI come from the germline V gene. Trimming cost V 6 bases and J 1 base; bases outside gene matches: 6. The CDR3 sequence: CASSLGDRENTEAFF. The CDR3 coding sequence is TGTGCCAGCTCGTTAGGGGACAGGGAGAACACTGAAGCTTTCTTT.

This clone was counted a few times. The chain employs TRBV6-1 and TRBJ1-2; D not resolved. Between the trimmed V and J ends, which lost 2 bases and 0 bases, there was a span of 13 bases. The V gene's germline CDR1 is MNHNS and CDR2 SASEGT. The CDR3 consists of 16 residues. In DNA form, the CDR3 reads TGTGCCAGCAGTGAAAATCCCCCCCCAGCTAACTATGGCTACACCTTC. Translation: CASSENPPPANYGYTF.